The 30 T cell receptor beta chains below were found in one sample sequenced in a study of shared clonotypes between healthy human individuals. Sequencing was performed with immunoSEQ multiplex PCR; in TCRdb, only in-frame clones are kept and a portion is missing. The sample has 700,000 or so clones; roughly 78% are singletons. What was sequenced was memory CD4+ T cells sorted from blood. Subset described: CD45RA-negative fraction. The receptor source for this set is a woman younger than 45 in good health.

This clone has more than one count but fewer than ten. The sample carries other DNA sequences with the same CDR3. The chain carries TRBV27 and TRBJ1-5, with a possible D match to TRBD1 (5 bases). V dropped 6 bases and J dropped 3 bases, with 12 bases sitting between them. Germline V CDR1 and CDR2: MNHEY, SMNVEV (reference sequence). CDR3 length equals 14 residues. The CDR3 bases are TGTGCCAGCAGCCCGTCGGGGGTCAATCAGCCCCAGCATTTT. This sequence encodes CASSPSGVNQPQHF.

The chain is built from TRBV10-3 and TRBJ2-7, with 7 nucleotides matching TRBD1. The CDR3 loop spans 12 amino acids. The germline V gene encodes CDR1 ENHRY and CDR2 SYGVKD. Losses at the gene ends were 6 bases for V and 2 bases for J; bases not matched to a gene: 1. The CDR3 loop is CAIRGQTYEQYF. The CDR3 DNA sequence: TGTGCCATCAGGGGACAGACCTACGAGCAGTACTTC.

The CDR3 DNA sequence: TGTGCCAGCGGGCGAGTCGGCATTCAGTACTTC. Protein: CASGRVGIQYF. The chain joins TRBV27 to TRBJ2-4; D unclear. The CDR3 is 11 residues long. Germline loops: CDR1 MNHEY, CDR2 SMNVEV (reference sequence). Deletions cut 8 bases from V and 9 bases from J, with 11 bases between.

In this sample, this clone turned up a few times. Other DNA sequences of this sample code for an identical CDR3. The J gene is TRBJ1-2, the V gene TRBV27, with D possibly matching TRBD1 (5 bases). The V gene lost 4 bases and the J gene lost 11 bases, with 14 bases spanning the gap. Germline values: CDR1 MNHEY, CDR2 SMNVEV (reference sequence). The CDR3 has 12 residues. CDR3 residues: CASSSQGLGYTF. CDR3 coding DNA: TGTGCCAGCAGTTCTCAGGGCCTCGGTTACACCTTC.

The rearrangement joins TRBV7-9 to TRBJ2-7; TRBD1 or TRBD2 may be the D gene (5 bases each). V was shortened by 5 bases and J by 3 bases, with 20 bases between the two germline ends. Germline-derived CDR1 and CDR2 are SEHNR and FQNEAQ (reference sequence). This CDR3 comprises 16 residues. The CDR3 region is CASSPSRGQIRYEQYF. The CDR3 nucleotides are TGTGCCAGCAGCCCCTCGAGGGGTCAAATCCGCTACGAGCAGTACTTC.

On this clone: A read error is the likely source, as a far larger clone sits one nucleotide away. Different DNA sequences within this sample yield the same CDR3. The chain links TRBV7-8 to TRBJ2-7; a weak D match, TRBD1 (6 bases). CDR1 SGHVS and CDR2 FQNEAQ come from the germline V gene. The CDR3 runs 14 residues. CDR3 coding DNA: TGTGCCAGCAGCCTACTGACAGGTTCCTACGAGCAGTATTTC. Its translation is CASSLLTGSYEQYF.

The chain links TRBV5-1 to TRBJ2-3, with 9 bases that match TRBD1. Germline V CDR1 and CDR2: SGHRS, YFSETQ. The CDR3 spans 15 residues. Losses at the gene ends were 3 bases for V and 0 bases for J; bases not matched to a gene: 2. CDR3 region: CASSSGQGSTDTQYF. CDR3 coding DNA: TGCGCCAGCAGCTCGGGACAGGGAAGCACAGATACGCAGTATTTT.

The gene calls are TRBV29-1 and TRBJ2-5, with 7 bases identical to TRBD2. The ends lost 6 bases at V and 5 bases at J; junction bases unmatched: 6. CDR3 length: 12 residues. Looked up from germline, CDR1 is SQVTM and CDR2 is ANQGSEA. This CDR3 is CSVRGSGETQYF. For the CDR3, the DNA is TGCAGCGTCCGCGGGAGTGGGGAGACCCAGTACTTC.

The CDR3 region has the DNA TGTGCCAGCAGCGTAACACAGGGGCGATTTTATAGCAATCAGCCCCAGCATTTT. As protein: CASSVTQGRFYSNQPQHF. This chain connects TRBV28 to TRBJ1-5; 7 bases align to TRBD1. Germline CDR1 is MDHEN and CDR2 is SYDVKM. The CDR3 is 18 residues long. V lost 6 bases, J lost 0 bases, and 14 bases stayed unmatched.

CDR3 DNA: TGTGCCACCGGGGCTAGCTCTGGAAACACCATATATTTT. Translation: CATGASSGNTIYF. The V and J genes are TRBV6-5 and TRBJ1-3; weak D call: TRBD1 (5 bases). Germline V gene lookup returns CDR1 MNHEY and CDR2 SVGAGI. V was shortened by 10 bases and J by 0 bases, with 10 bases between the two germline ends. This CDR3 has 13 amino acids.

The gene calls are TRBV27 and TRBJ2-7, with 7 bases that match TRBD2. Trimming took 11 bases from V and 2 from J; bases not matched to a gene: 0. CDR3 size: 10 residues. Germline-derived CDR1 and CDR2 are MNHEY and SMNVEV (reference sequence). In nucleotides, the CDR3 is TGTGCCGCGGGGGCCTACGAGCAGTACTTC. It codes for CAAGAYEQYF.

V and J are TRBV19 and TRBJ2-1, with TRBD1 matching 7 bases. Germline V CDR1 and CDR2: LNHDA, SQIVND (reference sequence). This CDR3 spans 13 amino acids. The junction had 5 bases not matched to a gene; V was cut back by 3 bases and J by 9 bases. This CDR3 is CASSMDRISEQFF. CDR3 bases: TGTGCCAGTAGTATGGACAGGATAAGTGAGCAGTTCTTC.

The V and J genes are TRBV5-6 and TRBJ2-1; tentatively, D is TRBD1 or TRBD2 (5 bases each). Germline CDR1 is SGHDT and CDR2 is YYEEEE. With 3 bases removed from V and 4 bases from J, the gap between germline ends came to 20 bases. The CDR3 has 17 residues. CDR3 nucleotide sequence: TGTGCCAGCAGCTCCGGGGCATGGGGCCGGGGATACAATGAGCAGTTCTTC. This translates into CASSSGAWGRGYNEQFF.

This chain uses TRBV4-1 with TRBJ2-1; no definite D call. This CDR3 has 15 amino acids. The germline gives CDR1 MGHRA, CDR2 YSYEKL. V lost 0 bases, J lost 8 bases, and 14 bases lay in between. Written as DNA, the CDR3 is TGCGCCAGCAGCCAAGATTCGAACATAGGATATGAGCAGTTCTTC. Translating gives CASSQDSNIGYEQFF.

Comment on this clone: Additional DNA sequences in this sample encode the identical CDR3. V usage is TRBV15 and J usage is TRBJ2-5, with 7 nucleotides matching TRBD2. The germline V gene encodes CDR1 LNHNV and CDR2 YYDKDF (reference sequence). The CDR3 consists of 14 residues. Losses at the gene ends were 1 base for V and 3 bases for J; bases not matched to a gene: 2. DNA for the CDR3: TGTGCCACCAGCAGAGGCCTAGCGGAAGAGACCCAGTACTTC. This gives the protein CATSRGLAEETQYF. The variable domain in full, with the rest retrieved from reference TRBV15 and TRBJ2-5, is DAMVIQNPRYQVTQFGKPVTLSCSQTLNHNVMYWYQQKSSQAPKLLFHYYDKDFNNEADTPDNFQSRRPNTSFCFLDIRSPGLGDTAMYLCATSRGLAEETQYFGPGTRLLVL.

This chain joins TRBV11-1 and TRBJ2-3; D perhaps matches TRBD2 (5 bases). There are 14 residues in the CDR3. Trimming took 5 bases from V and 2 from J, leaving 11 bases between them. The germline V gene has CDR1 SGHAT and CDR2 FQDESV (reference sequence). CDR3 DNA sequence: TGTGCCAGCAGCCCACGAGCGGTCACAGATACGCAGTATTTT. This codes for CASSPRAVTDTQYF.

This chain's CDR3 is CASSLATGTSEEQFF. In DNA, the CDR3 is TGTGCCAGCAGCTTAGCCACTGGGACTAGCGAGGAGCAGTTCTTC. The chain recombines TRBV11-3 with TRBJ2-1; 10 nucleotides line up with TRBD2. In germline, CDR1 is SGHNT, CDR2 YENEEA. The CDR3 spans 15 residues. With 1 base clipped from V and 10 bases from J, the junction kept 7 bases outside the gene matches.

CDR3 coding DNA: TGTGCCAGCAGCCCCTGGGGATCCTACGAGCAGTACTTC. Its protein product is CASSPWGSYEQYF. The V gene is TRBV11-3, the J gene TRBJ2-7, with no clear D. CDR3 length equals 13 residues. V shed 5 bases and J shed 1 base, with 9 bases lying between them. Germline-derived CDR1 and CDR2 are SGHNT and YENEEA.

The chain carries TRBV11-2 and TRBJ2-1; either TRBD1 or TRBD2 may fit D (6 bases each). Per germline, CDR1 SGHAT and CDR2 FQNNGV. V was trimmed by 8 bases and J by 9 bases, leaving 14 bases between them. The CDR3 length is 12 residues. The CDR3 DNA is TGTGCCAGCCCTGAGGGGGGCTTTGAGCAGTTCTTC. It specifies CASPEGGFEQFF.

V is TRBV10-1 and J is TRBJ1-2, with TRBD1 matching 7 bases. Germline CDR1 reads WNHNN; CDR2 reads SYGVQD (reference sequence). V shed 8 bases and J 5 bases; nucleotides not matched to a gene: 17. The CDR3 length is 16 residues. The DNA of the CDR3 is TGCGCCAGCGCCCCAGGGGGAATCAGGGGGATTTATGGCTACACCTTC. This gives the protein CASAPGGIRGIYGYTF.

This chain links TRBV28 with TRBJ2-3; D ambiguous. The CDR3 is 15 amino acids. Trimming removed 5 bases from V and 4 bases from J, with 16 bases in between. Germline loops: CDR1 MDHEN, CDR2 SYDVKM. CDR3 coding DNA: TGTGCCAGCAGTATCAGAGTCAGGAATGCAGATACGCAGTATTTT. It encodes CASSIRVRNADTQYF.

The chain carries TRBV6-5 and TRBJ2-2; 11 positions agree with TRBD2. Germline V gives CDR1 MNHEY, CDR2 SVGAGI. This CDR3 has 15 amino acids. The ends lost 7 bases at V and 5 bases at J; junction bases unmatched: 6. DNA of the CDR3: TGTGCCAGCAACCCGGGACTAGCGGAAACCGGGGAGCTGTTTTTT. It specifies CASNPGLAETGELFF.

V gene TRBV2 combines with J gene TRBJ2-5; D possibly uses TRBD1 or TRBD2 (5 bases each). The J call is doubtful: the DNA matches TRBJ2-7 better. The CDR3 runs 12 residues. From germline, CDR1 is SNHLY and CDR2 FYNNEI. The CDR3 sequence: CASSRDGYEQYF. The CDR3 DNA follows: TGTGCCAGCAGTCGGGACGGCTACGAGCAGTACTTC.

The V and J genes are TRBV18 and TRBJ2-3; perhaps D is TRBD1 or TRBD2 (5 bases each). Germline V lookup: CDR1 KGHSH, CDR2 LQKENI. The CDR3 runs to 17 residues. V lost 2 bases and J 2 bases, leaving 17 bases between the germline ends. The CDR3 region is CASSPSIRGPNTDTQYF. The CDR3 nucleotides read TGTGCCAGCTCACCAAGTATCCGGGGACCTAACACAGATACGCAGTATTTT.

This clone was detected only a few times. The chain links TRBV25-1 to TRBJ2-1, with 11 positions matching TRBD2. V lost 8 bases, J lost 0 bases, and 3 bases stayed unmatched. The CDR3 contains 15 residues. Germline loops: CDR1 MGHDK, CDR2 SYGVNS. The CDR3, as DNA: TGTGCCAGCCTAGGGACTAGCGGCTCCTACAATGAGCAGTTCTTC. This gives the protein CASLGTSGSYNEQFF. Full variable domain (rest looked up from reference TRBV25-1 and TRBJ2-1): EADIYQTPRYLVIGTGKKITLECSQTMGHDKMYWYQQDPGMELHLIHYSYGVNSTEKGDLSSESTVSRIRTEHFPLTLESARPSHTSQYLCASLGTSGSYNEQFFGPGTRLTVL.

This clone has only a few counts. This sample includes further DNA sequences coding for the same CDR3. The DNA for the CDR3 is TGTGCCAGCAGCTCAACAGGGTCTACCTACGAGCAGTACTTC. This sequence encodes CASSSTGSTYEQYF. The V gene is TRBV7-2, the J gene TRBJ2-7; D perhaps matches TRBD1 (6 bases). This CDR3 contains 14 residues. V lost 4 bases to trimming and J lost 2 bases, with 12 bases between them. Germline V gives CDR1 SGHTA, CDR2 FQGNSA.

In its sample, this clone was seen once. The CDR3 is CASSQIAGGPYNEQFF. CDR3 DNA sequence: TGTGCCAGCAGTCAAATAGCGGGAGGCCCCTACAATGAGCAGTTCTTC. The chain combines TRBV27 with TRBJ2-1; 10 bases fit TRBD2. Germline V lookup: CDR1 MNHEY, CDR2 SMNVEV (reference sequence). The CDR3 extends over 16 amino acids. Trimming at V came to 5 bases and at J to 2 bases, leaving 6 bases not matched to a gene.

The V and J genes are TRBV5-5 and TRBJ2-7; D ambiguous. The V gene's germline CDR1 is SGHKS and CDR2 YYEKEE (reference sequence). The CDR3 extends over 17 amino acids. Deletions cut 1 base from V and 1 base from J, with 18 bases between. The CDR3 loop reads CASSLSGGSHPSYEQYF. CDR3 DNA: TGTGCCAGCAGCTTGAGTGGTGGGTCCCACCCGTCCTACGAGCAGTACTTC.

The chain uses TRBV4-1 and TRBJ1-2; 10 bases align to TRBD1. J was trimmed by 8 bases and V by 1 base; bases with no gene match: 7. Germline assignment: CDR1 MGHRA and CDR2 YSYEKL. This CDR3 spans 15 amino acids. The CDR3 reads CASSQAGTGVLGYTF. In DNA form, the CDR3 reads TGCGCCAGCAGCCAAGCAGGGACAGGGGTTTTAGGCTACACCTTC.

The J gene is TRBJ2-7, the V gene TRBV11-1; D not resolved. V lost 2 bases and J 7 bases, leaving 9 bases between the germline ends. The CDR3 has 12 amino acids. The V gene's germline CDR1 is SGHAT and CDR2 FQDESV (reference sequence). CDR3 nucleotides: TGTGCCAGCAGCTTACAACAAAATGAGCAGTACTTC. It specifies CASSLQQNEQYF. Based on the CDR3 plus reference TRBV11-1 and TRBJ2-7, the full variable domain is EAEVAQSPRYKITEKSQAVAFWCDPISGHATLYWYRQILGQGPELLVQFQDESVVDDSQLPKDRFSAERLKGVDSTLKIQPAELGDSAMYLCASSLQQNEQYFGPGTRLTVT.